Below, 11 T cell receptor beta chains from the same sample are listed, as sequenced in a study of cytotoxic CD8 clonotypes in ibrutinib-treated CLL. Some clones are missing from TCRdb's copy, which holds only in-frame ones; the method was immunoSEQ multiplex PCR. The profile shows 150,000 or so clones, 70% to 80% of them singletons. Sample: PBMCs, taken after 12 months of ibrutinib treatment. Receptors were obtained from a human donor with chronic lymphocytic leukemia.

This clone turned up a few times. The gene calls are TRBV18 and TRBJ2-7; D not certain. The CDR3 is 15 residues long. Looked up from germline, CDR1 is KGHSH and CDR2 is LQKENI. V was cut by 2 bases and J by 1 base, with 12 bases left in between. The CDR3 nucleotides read TGTGCCAGCTCACCAGGGCAGGTCGGGTCCTACGAGCAGTACTTC. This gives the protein CASSPGQVGSYEQYF.

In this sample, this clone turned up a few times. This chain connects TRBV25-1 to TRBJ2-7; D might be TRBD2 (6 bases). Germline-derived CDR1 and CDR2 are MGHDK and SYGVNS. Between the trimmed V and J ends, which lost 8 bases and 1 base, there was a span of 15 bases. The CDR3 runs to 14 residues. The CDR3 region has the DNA TGTGCCAGCGAGGGACTTTCTCCTTCCTACGAGCAGTACTTC. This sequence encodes CASEGLSPSYEQYF.

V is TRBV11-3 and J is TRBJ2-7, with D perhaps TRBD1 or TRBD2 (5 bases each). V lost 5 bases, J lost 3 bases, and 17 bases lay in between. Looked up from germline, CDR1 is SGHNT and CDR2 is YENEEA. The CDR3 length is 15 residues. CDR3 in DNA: TGTGCCAGCAGCCCGATCACCGGGACCAACTACGAGCAGTACTTC. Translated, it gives CASSPITGTNYEQYF.

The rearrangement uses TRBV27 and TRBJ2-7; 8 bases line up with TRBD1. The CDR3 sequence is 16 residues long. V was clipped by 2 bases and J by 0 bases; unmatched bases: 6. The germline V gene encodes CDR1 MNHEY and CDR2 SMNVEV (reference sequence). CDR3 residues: CASSLLGQAGSYEQYF. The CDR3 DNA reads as TGTGCCAGCAGTTTACTGGGACAGGCAGGCTCCTACGAGCAGTACTTC.

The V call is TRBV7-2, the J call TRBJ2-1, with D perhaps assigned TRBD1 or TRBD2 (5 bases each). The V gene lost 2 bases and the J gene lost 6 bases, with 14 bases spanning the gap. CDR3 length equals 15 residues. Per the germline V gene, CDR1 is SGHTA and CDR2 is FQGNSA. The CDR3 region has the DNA TGTGCCAGCAGCTTACTCGGGACGCCGGGCAATGAGCAGTTCTTC. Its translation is CASSLLGTPGNEQFF.

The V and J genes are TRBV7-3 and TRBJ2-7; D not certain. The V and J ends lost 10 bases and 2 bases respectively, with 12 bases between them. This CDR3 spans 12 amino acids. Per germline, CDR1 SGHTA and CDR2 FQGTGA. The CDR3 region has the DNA TGTGCCACACGGAATTTAACCTACGAGCAGTACTTC. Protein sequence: CATRNLTYEQYF.

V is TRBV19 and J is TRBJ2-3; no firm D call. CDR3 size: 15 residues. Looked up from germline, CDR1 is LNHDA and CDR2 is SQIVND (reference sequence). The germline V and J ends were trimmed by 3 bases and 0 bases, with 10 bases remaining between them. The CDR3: CASSIRTVSTDTQYF. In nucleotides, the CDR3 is TGTGCCAGTAGTATTAGAACAGTTAGCACAGATACGCAGTATTTT.

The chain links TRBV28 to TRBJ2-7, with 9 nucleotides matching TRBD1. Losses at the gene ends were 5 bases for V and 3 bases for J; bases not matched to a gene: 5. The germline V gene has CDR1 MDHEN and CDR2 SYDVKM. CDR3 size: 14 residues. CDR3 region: CASSIATGGYEQYF. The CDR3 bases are TGTGCCAGCAGTATCGCGACAGGGGGCTACGAGCAGTACTTC.

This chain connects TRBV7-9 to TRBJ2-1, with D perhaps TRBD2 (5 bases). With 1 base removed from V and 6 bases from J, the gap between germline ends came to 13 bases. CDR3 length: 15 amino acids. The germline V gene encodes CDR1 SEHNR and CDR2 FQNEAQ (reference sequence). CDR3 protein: CASSLEALAGNEQFF. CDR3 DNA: TGTGCCAGCAGCTTAGAGGCGCTAGCAGGCAATGAGCAGTTCTTC.

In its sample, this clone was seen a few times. The CDR3 loop is CASSYDSAGPQHF. CDR3 sequence (DNA): TGTGCCAGCAGCTACGACAGTGCTGGACCCCAGCATTTT. The gene calls are TRBV7-9 and TRBJ1-5; maybe TRBD1 (5 bases). V was trimmed by 4 bases and J by 10 bases, leaving 14 bases between them. Germline assignment: CDR1 SEHNR and CDR2 FQNEAQ (reference sequence). CDR3 length: 13 residues.

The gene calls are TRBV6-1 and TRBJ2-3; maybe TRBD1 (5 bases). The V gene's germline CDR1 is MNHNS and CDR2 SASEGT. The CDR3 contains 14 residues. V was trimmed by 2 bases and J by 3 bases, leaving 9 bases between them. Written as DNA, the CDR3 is TGTGCCAGCAGTGAAAGGGGAAGAACAGATACGCAGTATTTT. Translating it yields CASSERGRTDTQYF.